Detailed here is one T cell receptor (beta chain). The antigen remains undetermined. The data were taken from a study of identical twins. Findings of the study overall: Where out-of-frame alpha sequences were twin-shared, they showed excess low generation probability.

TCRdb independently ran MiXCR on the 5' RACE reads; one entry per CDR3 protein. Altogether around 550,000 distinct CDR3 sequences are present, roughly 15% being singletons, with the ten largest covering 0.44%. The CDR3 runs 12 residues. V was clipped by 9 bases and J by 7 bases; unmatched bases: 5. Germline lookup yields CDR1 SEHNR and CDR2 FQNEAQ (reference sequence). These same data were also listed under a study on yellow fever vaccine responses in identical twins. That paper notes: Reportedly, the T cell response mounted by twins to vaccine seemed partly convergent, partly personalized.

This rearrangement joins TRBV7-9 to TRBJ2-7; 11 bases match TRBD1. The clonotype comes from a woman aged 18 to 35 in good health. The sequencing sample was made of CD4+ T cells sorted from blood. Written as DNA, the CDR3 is TGTGCCAGTGGACAGGGGGCAAAGGAGCAGTACTTC. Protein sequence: CASGQGAKEQYF. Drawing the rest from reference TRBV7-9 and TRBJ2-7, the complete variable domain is DTGVSQNPRHKITKRGQNVTFRCDPISEHNRLYWYRQTLGQGPEFLTYFQNEAQLEKSRLLSDRFSAERPKGSFSTLEIQRTEQGDSAMYLCASGQGAKEQYFGPGTRLTVT.